The 10 T cell receptor beta chains reported below all come from one sample, sequenced in a study of Graves' ophthalmopathy and Graves' hyperthyroidism. The TCR beta CDR3 regions underwent amplification from RNA transcripts. HTBI primers were used in a first-round RT-PCR, which preceded a second-round multiplex PCR. TCRdb reanalysed the multiplex PCR reads using MiXCR and keeps one entry per CDR3 protein. The sample records about 370,000 distinct CDR3 sequences, around 16% being singletons. Sample: peripheral blood. Receptor source: a woman aged 18-29 years with Graves' ophthalmopathy.

The chain is built from TRBV7-2 and TRBJ2-3; maybe TRBD2 (6 bases). Trimming removed 6 bases at V and 3 bases at J, with 13 bases between. The CDR3 is 14 amino acids. Germline V gene data show CDR1 as SGHTA and CDR2 as FQGNSA. The CDR3 DNA follows: TGTGCCAGCAGTTCACTAGCCCTTACAGATACGCAGTATTTT. This gives the protein CASSSLALTDTQYF.

The sample holds many counts of this clonotype. This chain uses TRBV6-2 or TRBV6-3 with TRBJ1-5; D is undetermined. V lost 2 bases to trimming and J lost 0 bases, with 5 bases between them. CDR1 MNHEY and CDR2 SVGEGT come from the germline V gene. The CDR3 runs to 14 residues. The CDR3 loop reads CASSYVGSNQPQHF. In nucleotides, the CDR3 is TGTGCCAGCAGTTACGTGGGTAGCAATCAGCCCCAGCATTTT.

The chain uses TRBV19 and TRBJ2-7; D tentatively fits TRBD1 or TRBD2 (5 bases each). Looked up from germline, CDR1 is LNHDA and CDR2 is SQIVND (reference sequence). The germline V and J ends were trimmed by 6 bases and 4 bases, with 19 bases remaining between them. The CDR3 covers 15 residues. This chain's CDR3 is CASRGLGTEDYEQYF. Written as DNA, the CDR3 is TGTGCCAGTAGAGGTCTTGGGACGGAAGATTACGAGCAGTACTTC.

This clonotype has a count of ten or more. This chain connects TRBV6-5 to TRBJ1-1; 8 bases fit TRBD1. Germline CDR1 is MNHEY and CDR2 is SVGAGI. This CDR3 contains 14 residues. The V segment lost 4 bases and the J segment 4 bases; nucleotides outside the gene matches: 5. Here the CDR3 reads CASSFPGGGTEAFF. The CDR3 DNA is TGTGCCAGCAGTTTTCCAGGGGGCGGCACTGAAGCTTTCTTT.

This rearrangement joins TRBV5-1 to TRBJ2-7; possibly TRBD1 for D (5 bases). The CDR3 is made up of 13 amino acids. From germline, CDR1 is SGHRS and CDR2 YFSETQ. V was pared by 5 bases and J by 3 bases, with 12 bases between. CDR3 protein: CASRALQGYEQYF. The CDR3 nucleotides read TGCGCCAGCAGGGCCCTCCAGGGCTACGAGCAGTACTTC.

This clonotype has at least ten counts. The chain uses TRBV5-5 and TRBJ2-5; 14 nucleotides match TRBD2. The germline V gene has CDR1 SGHKS and CDR2 YYEKEE (reference sequence). The CDR3 loop spans 15 amino acids. Germline trimming cut 5 bases from V and 9 bases from J; bases unmatched to any gene: 9. In DNA, the CDR3 is TGTGCCAGCAGACCGACTAGCGGGAGGGGGGGGGCCCAGTACTTC. Encoded protein: CASRPTSGRGGAQYF.

V and J are TRBV12-3 or TRBV12-4 and TRBJ1-1, with 7 nucleotides matching TRBD1. V was clipped by 5 bases and J by 6 bases; unmatched bases: 6. This CDR3 has 13 residues. For the CDR3, the DNA is TGTGCCAGCAGTAGACAGGGCGGGGCTGAAGCTTTCTTT. Protein: CASSRQGGAEAFF.

The rearrangement joins TRBV3-1 to TRBJ1-3; the D is unclear. CDR1 and CDR2 (germline): LGHDT, YNNKEL (reference sequence). CDR3 length: 16 amino acids. V dropped 6 bases and J dropped 2 bases, with 17 bases sitting between them. The chain's CDR3 is CASSHFRRGTGNTIYF. DNA for the CDR3: TGTGCCAGCAGTCATTTCCGACGCGGTACTGGAAACACCATATATTTT.

This clonotype came up many times. The chain employs TRBV20-1 and TRBJ2-7; D is undetermined. Trimming stripped 0 bases from V and 9 bases from J, with 21 bases between. CDR1 is DFQATT, CDR2 SNEGSKA, per germline (reference sequence). There are 15 residues in the CDR3. CDR3 DNA: TGCAGTGCTAGAGAAGACATGACACAAGATCGTAGGCAGTACTTC. Translating gives CSAREDMTQDRRQYF.

A few counts support this clonotype. The rearrangement links TRBV6-5 to TRBJ1-3; a weak D match, TRBD1 (5 bases). Trimming pared 2 bases from V and 2 bases from J, leaving 13 bases between. Looked up from germline, CDR1 is MNHEY and CDR2 is SVGAGI. This CDR3 contains 16 residues. The CDR3 is CASSYSTGVAGNTIYF. In DNA, the CDR3 is TGTGCCAGCAGTTACAGCACGGGGGTTGCTGGAAACACCATATATTTT.